The 14 T cell receptor beta chains listed next were all sequenced from one sample in a study of T cells in women clearing cervical HPV infection. Assay: immunoSEQ multiplex PCR; the TCRdb copy retains only in-frame clones and omits some. Recorded for this sample: tens of thousands of clones. The sequencing sample was made of blood buffy coat. The receptors stem from a woman between 18 and 75 years old with a cervical HPV16 infection that either progressed to CIN3+ or cleared (not recorded which).

On this clone itself: Coverage ceases 3 residues before the CDR3 finishes, and the germline J gene fills in the end. The chain employs TRBV7-2 and TRBJ2-1; possible D gene TRBD2, 5 bases. This CDR3 is built from 14 residues. Trimming removed 5 bases from V and 7 bases from J, with 15 bases in between. Germline CDR1 is SGHTA and CDR2 is FQGNSA. The chain's CDR3 is CASSRASLGNEQFF. The CDR3 DNA, read in part, is TGTGCCAGCAGCCGTGCCTCACTAGGTAATGAG.

Comment on this clone: The read halts 3 residues ahead of the CDR3 end, with the missing end drawn from the germline J gene. The chain links TRBV20-1 to TRBJ1-2, with D maybe TRBD1 (5 bases). The CDR3 loop spans 15 amino acids. Trimming stripped 5 bases from V and 1 base from J, with 17 bases between. Germline CDR1 and CDR2: DFQATT and SNEGSKA (reference sequence). The CDR3 loop is CSAYPVGEVNYGYTF. The part of the CDR3 DNA that was read is TGCAGTGCTTACCCCGTAGGGGAGGTTAACTATGGC.

In the case of this clone: The read terminates 3 residues before the CDR3 end, so the remaining end is supplied by the germline J gene. V is TRBV28 and J is TRBJ2-5; 9 bases match TRBD1. The J segment lost 2 bases and the V segment lost 6 bases, leaving 7 bases of the junction unmatched. Germline assignment: CDR1 MDHEN and CDR2 SYDVKM. The CDR3 has 15 amino acids. CDR3 DNA, as far as it was read: TGTGCCAGCAGCCAGGGACAGGGTTTACAAGAGACC. Protein sequence: CASSQGQGLQET. In full, the CDR3 is CASSQGQGLQETQYF.

Of note for this clone: The read ends 3 residues before the CDR3 terminus; that terminus is restored from the germline J gene. The V gene is TRBV18, the J gene TRBJ2-2; maybe TRBD1 (6 bases). V lost 3 bases and J 3 bases, leaving 11 bases between the germline ends. Germline V gene sequence: CDR1 KGHSH, CDR2 LQKENI. CDR3 size: 15 residues. CDR3 DNA (partial): TGTGCCAGCTCACCCCGGGCAGGGGACACCGGGGAG. This sequence encodes CASSPRAGDTGE. The entire CDR3 reads CASSPRAGDTGELFF.

As for this clone: The CDR3 is cut off 3 residues early in the read; its end comes from the germline J gene. This chain joins TRBV9 and TRBJ2-5, with 10 bases lining up with TRBD1. V dropped 0 bases and J dropped 2; count of bases not matched to a gene: 1. The CDR3 has 15 amino acids. CDR1 and CDR2 (germline): SGDLS, YYNGEE. CDR3 bases read: TGTGCCAGCAGCGTAGAGGACAGGGGGCAAGAGACC. Its protein product is CASSVEDRGQET. From start to end, the CDR3 is CASSVEDRGQETQYF.

On this clone itself: The read falls 3 residues short of the CDR3 end, and the missing part is taken from the germline J gene. V and J are TRBV10-1 and TRBJ1-2; D not resolved. Per the germline V gene, CDR1 is WNHNN and CDR2 is SYGVQD (reference sequence). The V end was cut by 4 bases, the J end by 4 bases, with 4 bases between. The CDR3 runs to 11 residues. The CDR3 sequence is CASSGGYGYTF. CDR3 DNA (partial): TGCGCCAGCAGTGGAGGCTATGGC.

Comments on this clone: Read data end 3 residues before the CDR3 end; the end is taken from the germline J gene. V is TRBV5-1 and J is TRBJ2-5; 9 bases fit TRBD2. This CDR3 has 15 residues. Per the germline V gene, CDR1 is SGHRS and CDR2 is YFSETQ. V lost 4 bases and J lost 4; bases outside the gene matches: 8. CDR3 DNA, as far as it was read: TGCGCCAGCAGCCCCAGCGGGGGGCAATTAGAGACC. Translation: CASSPSGGQLET. The complete CDR3 sequence is CASSPSGGQLETQYF.

Points on this clone: The read terminates 3 residues before the CDR3 end, so the remaining end is supplied by the germline J gene. The chain has TRBV12-3 or TRBV12-4 and TRBJ2-5; no firm D call. The V end lost 2 bases, the J end lost 4 bases, and 8 bases lay between the germline ends. The CDR3 spans 13 residues. The covered CDR3 bases are TGTGCCAGCAGTTTATTAGGGTCAGAGACC. Translating gives CASSLLGSET. The CDR3 in full is CASSLLGSETQYF.

Of note for this clone: The read comes to an end 3 residues before the CDR3 does, leaving the germline J gene to fill in the end. The chain joins TRBV5-1 to TRBJ2-2; TRBD1 matches at 12 bases. The CDR3 totals 16 residues. Per germline, CDR1 SGHRS and CDR2 YFSETQ. Trimming removed 3 bases from V and 4 bases from J; junction bases left unmatched: 4. The CDR3 reads CASSSQGQGATGELFF. The sequenced part of the CDR3 DNA is TGCGCCAGCAGCTCCCAGGGACAGGGGGCCACCGGGGAG.

For this clone: The read is 3 residues too short to cover the CDR3 end, so that end is filled in from the germline J gene. V is TRBV14 and J is TRBJ2-1, with D possibly called TRBD1 or TRBD2 (5 bases each). There are 17 residues in the CDR3. Trimming removed 3 bases at V and 8 bases at J, with 23 bases between. CDR1 SGHDN and CDR2 FVKESK come from the germline V gene. CDR3 region: CASSQGWRPLRGDEQFF. The CDR3 DNA, read in part, is TGTGCCAGCAGCCAGGGGTGGAGGCCCCTGAGAGGGGATGAG.

Comment on this clone: The observed sequence ends 3 residues before the CDR3 terminus, with the missing tail filled in from the germline J gene. The V call is TRBV20-1, the J call TRBJ1-2, with 9 nucleotides matching TRBD1. Looked up from germline, CDR1 is DFQATT and CDR2 is SNEGSKA (reference sequence). The V segment lost 5 bases and the J segment 5 bases; nucleotides outside the gene matches: 6. The CDR3 has 13 amino acids. The sequenced part of the CDR3 DNA is TGCAGTGCTTCCCGGACAGGGGCATATGGC. Residues: CSASRTGAYG. The full CDR3 is CSASRTGAYGYTF.

With respect to this clone: The read ends 3 residues before the CDR3 terminus; that terminus is restored from the germline J gene. The chain has TRBV2 and TRBJ1-4; D possibly corresponds to TRBD1 (6 bases). V lost 5 bases to trimming and J lost 2 bases, with 9 bases between them. The germline V gene has CDR1 SNHLY and CDR2 FYNNEI. The CDR3 extends over 14 amino acids. The CDR3 is CASSLGATNEKLFF. CDR3 DNA (partial): TGTGCCAGCAGTTTGGGGGCGACTAATGAAAAA.

With regard to this clone: Read sequence stops 3 residues before the CDR3 end, and the germline J gene provides the missing end. V usage is TRBV10-3 and J usage is TRBJ2-1; 7 bases match TRBD2. Germline CDR1 ENHRY, CDR2 SYGVKD. The CDR3 extends over 13 amino acids. J lost 5 bases, V lost 8 bases, and 6 bases had no gene match. CDR3: CAIGGLGNNEQFF. CDR3 DNA, as far as it was read: TGTGCCATCGGTGGACTAGGGAACAATGAG.

Concerning this clone: Read data end 3 residues before the CDR3 end; the end is taken from the germline J gene. The gene calls are TRBV20-1 and TRBJ2-6, with D possibly TRBD1 on 6 matching bases. Trimming shortened V by 1 base and J by 2 bases, and 15 bases separated the two germline ends. Germline V gene lookup returns CDR1 DFQATT and CDR2 SNEGSKA (reference sequence). This CDR3 contains 17 residues. CDR3 residues: CSARAYTGRPGANVLTF. The CDR3 DNA, read in part, is TGCAGTGCTAGAGCGTATACAGGGCGTCCTGGGGCCAACGTC.